Following are 13 T cell receptor beta chains from one sample sequenced in a study of blood T cell repertoires in COVID-19. Profiling relied on immunoSEQ multiplex PCR, and the TCRdb table lists in-frame clones only, not all of them. The top ten clones hold about 5% of a sample with 150,000 to 200,000 clones, approximately 83% of them seen once. The sequenced sample was PBMCs or T cells enriched from blood (not recorded which). These receptors were obtained from a man between 65 and 85 years old who had been exposed to COVID-19.

This clone was recorded once. The J gene is TRBJ2-1, the V gene TRBV12-3 or TRBV12-4; the D is unclear. The CDR3 totals 13 residues. Trimming pared 2 bases from V and 4 bases from J, leaving 6 bases between. This CDR3 is CASSLLGYNEQFF. The CDR3 DNA follows: TGTGCCAGCAGTTTACTAGGTTACAATGAGCAGTTCTTC.

The chain is built from TRBV4-1 and TRBJ2-3; D uncertain. Trimming cost V 8 bases and J 5 bases, with 20 bases left between them. The germline gives CDR1 MGHRA, CDR2 YSYEKL. CDR3 length: 15 residues. This chain's CDR3 is CASRDMPLSGDTQYF. The CDR3 nucleotides read TGCGCCAGCCGCGATATGCCTCTCTCGGGAGATACGCAGTATTTT.

The rearrangement links TRBV3-1 (or the pseudogene TRBV3-2) to TRBJ1-1, with TRBD1 matching 7 bases. Unmatched junction bases numbered 12, after V lost 4 bases and J lost 1 base. The CDR3 totals 17 residues. The germline V gene has CDR1 LGHDT and CDR2 YNNKEL (reference sequence). Written as DNA, the CDR3 is TGTGCCAGCAGCCCGAGACAGGGTTTTACTCGGAACACTGAAGCTTTCTTT. Its translation is CASSPRQGFTRNTEAFF.

This clone was observed once. The genes are TRBV6-6 and TRBJ1-5, with 10 bases aligning to TRBD1. V trimming: 4 bases; J trimming: 7 bases; junction bases outside the gene matches: 7. Per germline, CDR1 MNHNY and CDR2 SVGAGI (reference sequence). This CDR3 region has 15 residues. The CDR3 is CASSLRQGAEQPQHF. The CDR3 DNA is TGTGCCAGCAGTTTACGACAGGGGGCGGAGCAGCCCCAGCATTTT.

This clone showed up just once. The chain uses TRBV6-5 and TRBJ2-7; 10 bases map to TRBD1. Germline trimming cut 10 bases from V and 8 bases from J; bases unmatched to any gene: 11. CDR3 length: 13 residues. Germline CDR1 and CDR2: MNHEY and SVGAGI. The CDR3 protein is CATSWTGGGQQYF. The CDR3, as DNA: TGTGCCACGTCGTGGACAGGGGGGGGCCAGCAGTACTTC.

The chain employs TRBV18 and TRBJ1-1; 7 nucleotides agree with TRBD1. The CDR3 runs 13 residues. CDR1 is KGHSH, CDR2 LQKENI, per germline. J lost 3 bases, V lost 3 bases, and 1 base had no gene match. CDR3 DNA sequence: TGTGCCAGCTCACCGGGGACAGACACTGAAGCTTTCTTT. It translates to CASSPGTDTEAFF.

The chain combines TRBV7-9 with TRBJ2-7, with 8 bases matching TRBD2. This CDR3 contains 15 residues. CDR1 and CDR2 (germline): SEHNR, FQNEAQ (reference sequence). V lost 5 bases, J lost 0 bases, and 6 bases stayed unmatched. CDR3 loop: CASSQERGSSYEQYF. CDR3 nucleotide sequence: TGTGCCAGCAGCCAAGAGCGGGGGAGCTCCTACGAGCAGTACTTC.

This clone was seen once. J is TRBJ2-4 and V is TRBV5-1; 7 nucleotides line up with TRBD1. CDR3 length: 16 amino acids. Germline V gene sequence: CDR1 SGHRS, CDR2 YFSETQ. Trimming at V came to 4 bases and at J to 3 bases, leaving 10 bases not matched to a gene. CDR3 sequence: CASSPGTDNFKNIQYF. DNA of the CDR3: TGCGCCAGCAGCCCTGGGACAGACAACTTCAAAAACATTCAGTACTTC. Full variable domain (outside the CDR3, taken from reference TRBV5-1 and TRBJ2-4): KAGVTQTPRYLIKTRGQQVTLSCSPISGHRSVSWYQQTPGQGLQFLFEYFSETQRNKGNFPGRFSGRQFSNSRSEMNVSTLELGDSALYLCASSPGTDNFKNIQYFGAGTRLSVL.

The CDR3 reads CASSGGTGVQETQYF. The CDR3 DNA follows: TGTGCCAGTAGTGGGGGGACAGGGGTCCAAGAGACCCAGTACTTC. The chain combines TRBV19 with TRBJ2-5; 10 bases are shared with TRBD1. V was clipped by 5 bases and J by 1 base; unmatched bases: 4. Germline values: CDR1 LNHDA, CDR2 SQIVND (reference sequence). The CDR3 extends over 15 amino acids.

The chain joins TRBV2 to TRBJ2-2, with 15 nucleotides matching TRBD2. Germline V lookup: CDR1 SNHLY, CDR2 FYNNEI. The length of the CDR3 is 21 residues. V was clipped by 3 bases and J by 3 bases; unmatched bases: 14. As DNA, the CDR3 is TGTGCCAGCAGTGATTTCGGACTAGCGGGGGGGAAATCCGAATACACCGGGGAGCTGTTTTTT. Its translation: CASSDFGLAGGKSEYTGELFF.

This rearrangement joins TRBV11-2 to TRBJ2-5; 12 nucleotides align to TRBD2. Losses at the gene ends were 0 bases for V and 5 bases for J; bases not matched to a gene: 10. Germline V gives CDR1 SGHAT, CDR2 FQNNGV. The CDR3 consists of 18 residues. This chain's CDR3 is CASSLDRRLAGGGETQYF. The CDR3 coding sequence is TGTGCCAGCAGCTTAGATCGGCGGCTAGCGGGAGGGGGTGAGACCCAGTACTTC.

V and J are TRBV15 and TRBJ2-7; 8 positions agree with TRBD1. Germline CDR1 reads LNHNV; CDR2 reads YYDKDF (reference sequence). V lost 5 bases to trimming and J lost 3 bases; unmatched junction nucleotides: 15. The CDR3 sequence is 17 residues long. CDR3 in amino acids: CATSPRGFGQGSYEQYF. Written as DNA, the CDR3 is TGTGCCACCAGCCCTAGAGGGTTCGGACAGGGCAGCTACGAGCAGTACTTC.

This chain joins TRBV5-1 and TRBJ1-5; D possibly corresponds to TRBD1 (5 bases). Trimming took off 0 bases at V and 6 bases at J, with 13 bases between the two ends. The CDR3 is 15 amino acids. Germline lookup yields CDR1 SGHRS and CDR2 YFSETQ. The CDR3 coding sequence is TGCGCCAGCAGCTTGGATGGGGGGAGGGGTCAGCCCCAGCATTTT. This gives the protein CASSLDGGRGQPQHF.